This T cell receptor beta chain was profiled in a study of regulatory T cells in long-lasting Graves disease. Germline V gene data show CDR1 as LGHDT and CDR2 as YNNKEL (reference sequence). V was clipped by 6 bases and J by 6 bases, with 9 bases between them. The CDR3 contains 11 residues. The time point is: newly diagnosed GD, antithyroid drugs for less than 3 months. Isolated PBMC RNA provided the starting material for the TCR library. General study results and limits: Graves' patients with persistent disease showed TCR diversity lower than patients newly diagnosed.

Of note for this clonotype: Its target is unknown. This may arise from a read error, as a much more abundant clone is one base away.

Investigators prepared the TCR beta libraries by applying iRepertoire HTBI primers and Arm-PCR of CDR3 regions. Via MiXCR, TCRdb re-called the multiplex PCR reads, giving one row per CDR3 protein. The table records over 350,000 distinct CDR3 sequences, approximately 15% of them present only once. This sample was also put to use in a study of T cells in Graves' hyperthyroidism and ophthalmopathy.

J is TRBJ2-7 and V is TRBV3-1; D uncertain. This receptor was identified in a woman between 40 and 55 years old with Graves disease. The sample in question was peripheral blood mononuclear cells (PBMCs), obtained at new diagnosis, from a patient treated with antithyroid drugs. CDR3 residues: CASRQSGEQYF. CDR3 sequence (DNA): TGTGCCAGCAGGCAGTCTGGCGAGCAGTACTTC.